One T cell receptor beta chain is described in this entry. These data come from a study of cytomegalovirus exposure and HLA in healthy donors. The germline V gene has CDR1 SGHRS and CDR2 YFSETQ. The CDR3 has 17 amino acids. V lost 0 bases and J lost 5; bases outside the gene matches: 12. This PCR relied on a set of 60 Vbeta primers and 13 Jbeta primers. This table comes from immunoSEQ multiplex PCR, and its TCRdb copy is limited to in-frame clones, with some not included. The sample records over 150,000 clones, approximately 80% being singletons. The sample consisted of PBMCs. This sequence joins TRBV5-1 and TRBJ1-1, with TRBD1 identical over 8 bases. The sequence derives from a woman in her twenties or thirties in good health and CMV-seropositive. The CDR3 sequence: CASSLAGQGAQGTEAFF. The CDR3 bases are TGCGCCAGCAGCTTGGCGGGGCAGGGGGCGCAGGGTACTGAAGCTTTCTTT.